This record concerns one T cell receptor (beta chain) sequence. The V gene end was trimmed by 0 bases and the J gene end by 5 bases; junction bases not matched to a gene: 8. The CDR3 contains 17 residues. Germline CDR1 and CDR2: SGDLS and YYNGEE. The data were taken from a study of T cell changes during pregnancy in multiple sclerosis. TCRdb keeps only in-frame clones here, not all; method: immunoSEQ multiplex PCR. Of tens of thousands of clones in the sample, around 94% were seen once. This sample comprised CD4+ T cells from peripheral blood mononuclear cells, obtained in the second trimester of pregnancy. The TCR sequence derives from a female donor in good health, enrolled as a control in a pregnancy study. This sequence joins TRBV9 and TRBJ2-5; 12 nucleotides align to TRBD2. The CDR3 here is CASSVAGRLAGVETQYF. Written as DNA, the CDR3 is TGTGCCAGCAGCGTAGCGGGGCGACTAGCGGGAGTGGAGACCCAGTACTTC.